What follows are 20 T cell receptor beta chains derived from one specimen sequenced in a study of CD8+ T cells in alopecia areata. Once RNA had been extracted, it was reverse transcribed into cDNA to act as the sequencing template. Repertoires were generated with immunoSEQ multiplex PCR, while TCRdb's copy carries only in-frame clones and drops some. The sample lists 110,000 to 150,000 clones, about three fifths occurring once. The material sequenced was CD4+ T cells sorted from blood, taken at week 0. These receptors all stem from a human donor with alopecia areata.

CDR3 sequence: CASSYDSAPGANVLTF. The CDR3 bases are TGTGCCAGCAGTTACGACAGCGCCCCTGGGGCCAACGTCCTGACTTTC. This chain joins TRBV6-6 and TRBJ2-6, with D possibly TRBD1 on 5 matching bases. Germline CDR1 and CDR2: MNHNY and SVGAGI (reference sequence). This CDR3 region has 16 residues. The V end was cut by 2 bases, the J end by 2 bases, with 10 bases between.

This clone has more than one count but fewer than ten. V and J are TRBV5-1 and TRBJ2-1; TRBD2 agrees at 9 bases. Germline lookup yields CDR1 SGHRS and CDR2 YFSETQ. The CDR3 extends over 14 amino acids. J lost 5 bases, V lost 0 bases, and 0 bases had no gene match. The CDR3 is CASSLGLADNEQFF. Written as DNA, the CDR3 is TGCGCCAGCAGCTTGGGACTAGCGGACAATGAGCAGTTCTTC.

The rearrangement joins TRBV7-9 to TRBJ1-2; D is uncertain. Germline assignment: CDR1 SEHNR and CDR2 FQNEAQ (reference sequence). The CDR3 sequence is 14 residues long. V was shortened by 2 bases and J by 6 bases, with 13 bases between the two germline ends. CDR3 in DNA: TGTGCCAGCAGCTTAATGGGTGTGATACATGGCTACACCTTC. Amino acids: CASSLMGVIHGYTF.

The rearrangement uses TRBV11-2 and TRBJ2-5; TRBD2 matches 8 bases. Germline V lookup: CDR1 SGHAT, CDR2 FQNNGV. The CDR3 totals 14 residues. Losses at the gene ends were 1 base for V and 6 bases for J; bases not matched to a gene: 4. Here the CDR3 reads CASSLAGGPKTQYF. The DNA for the CDR3 is TGTGCCAGCAGCTTAGCGGGGGGGCCGAAGACCCAGTACTTC.

The J gene is TRBJ2-2, the V gene TRBV30; 8 bases are shared with TRBD2. V was pared by 7 bases and J by 5 bases, with 9 bases of the junction left unmatched. This CDR3 contains 14 residues. CDR1 is GTSNPN and CDR2 is SVGIG in the germline V gene (reference sequence). The CDR3 region has the DNA TGTGCCTCCCAGACGGGGGGGCATACCGGGGAGCTGTTTTTT. Translation gives CASQTGGHTGELFF.

This chain uses TRBV7-2 with TRBJ2-5; D is undetermined. V lost 1 base and J 2 bases, leaving 5 bases between the germline ends. The CDR3 has 13 amino acids. Germline assignment: CDR1 SGHTA and CDR2 FQGNSA. CDR3 nucleotides: TGTGCCAGCAGCTTAGTGAGGCAAGAGACCCAGTACTTC. Translating gives CASSLVRQETQYF. The variable domain in full, completed from reference TRBV7-2 and TRBJ2-5, reads GAGVSQSPSNKVTEKGKDVELRCDPISGHTALYWYRQSLGQGLEFLIYFQGNSAPDKSGLPSDRFSAERTGGSVSTLTIQRTQQEDSAVYLCASSLVRQETQYFGPGTRLLVL.

The chain carries TRBV29-1 and TRBJ2-3; unclear D gene. The germline V gene encodes CDR1 SQVTM and CDR2 ANQGSEA. Trimming cost V 2 bases and J 0 bases, with 15 bases left between them. The CDR3 is 16 residues long. This CDR3 is CSVEPSTLLSTDTQYF. CDR3 bases: TGCAGCGTTGAACCATCCACACTCCTAAGCACAGATACGCAGTATTTT.

The chain is built from TRBV19 and TRBJ1-5; perhaps TRBD1 as D (5 bases). V lost 7 bases and J lost 4, with 17 bases in between. This CDR3 spans 15 amino acids. Per germline, CDR1 LNHDA and CDR2 SQIVND (reference sequence). As DNA, the CDR3 is TGTGCCAGTACCTCGACAGAGGCCGTAAATCAGCCCCAGCATTTT. Translated: CASTSTEAVNQPQHF.

CDR3 loop: CSASDVGEQYF. The CDR3 region has the DNA TGCAGTGCTAGTGACGTTGGGGAGCAGTACTTC. The chain is built from TRBV20-1 and TRBJ2-7, with D hard to call. In germline, CDR1 is DFQATT, CDR2 SNEGSKA (reference sequence). This CDR3 spans 11 amino acids. V lost 3 bases and J lost 7, with 10 bases in between.

This clone was observed a single time. The chain uses TRBV29-1 and TRBJ2-1; TRBD1 aligns across 8 bases. After removal of 6 bases from V and 7 bases from J, the junction contained 11 bases not matched to a gene. CDR3 length equals 14 residues. CDR1 is SQVTM, CDR2 ANQGSEA, per germline. The CDR3 DNA is TGCAGCGTGGCGACAGGGGCGATGGGGAATGAGCAGTTCTTC. Protein product: CSVATGAMGNEQFF.

CDR3 amino acids: CASSPDGTGTYEQYF. CDR3 DNA: TGTGCCAGCAGCCCGGACGGGACAGGGACGTACGAGCAGTACTTC. The J gene is TRBJ2-7, the V gene TRBV5-4; 9 bases match TRBD1. Trimming took 4 bases from V and 4 from J; bases not matched to a gene: 9. The CDR3 totals 15 residues. Germline assignment: CDR1 SGHNT and CDR2 YYREEE (reference sequence).

This clone was counted between two and nine times. CDR3 amino acids: CASSLGRGSYGYTF. CDR3 in DNA: TGTGCCAGCAGTCTTGGGAGGGGTTCTTATGGCTACACCTTC. The chain has TRBV27 and TRBJ1-2, with D possibly TRBD1 on 5 matching bases. Per germline, CDR1 MNHEY and CDR2 SMNVEV (reference sequence). V was shortened by 5 bases and J by 5 bases, with 15 bases between the two germline ends. CDR3 size: 14 residues.

V and J are TRBV7-2 and TRBJ2-5, with 7 positions matching TRBD1. This CDR3 comprises 14 residues. The germline V gene has CDR1 SGHTA and CDR2 FQGNSA. V was pared by 4 bases and J by 2 bases, with 4 bases of the junction left unmatched. The CDR3 sequence: CASSSSGQQETQYF. In DNA form, the CDR3 reads TGTGCCAGCAGCTCATCGGGACAGCAAGAGACCCAGTACTTC.

The gene calls are TRBV2 and TRBJ1-2; D gene unclear. The CDR3 is 13 residues long. V was trimmed by 3 bases and J by 8 bases, leaving 13 bases between them. Germline lookup yields CDR1 SNHLY and CDR2 FYNNEI. The CDR3: CASSERFGDGYTF. In DNA form, the CDR3 reads TGTGCCAGCAGTGAGAGGTTCGGAGACGGCTACACCTTC.

The chain carries TRBV5-1 and TRBJ2-3, with D hard to call. CDR1 and CDR2 from the germline V gene are SGHRS and YFSETQ. Trimming removed 0 bases at V and 3 bases at J, with 14 bases between. The CDR3 is 16 amino acids. The CDR3 loop is CASSLDSTIGTDTQYF. The CDR3 bases are TGCGCCAGCAGCTTGGATTCTACCATCGGGACAGATACGCAGTATTTT.

This clone was counted only a few times. V is TRBV2 and J is TRBJ1-1; the D is unclear. The CDR3 consists of 12 residues. CDR1 and CDR2 (germline): SNHLY, FYNNEI. The V and J ends lost 7 bases and 4 bases respectively, with 10 bases between them. Here the CDR3 DNA reads TGTGCCAGCACTAGCCTTGGCACTGAAGCTTTCTTT. Translated, it gives CASTSLGTEAFF.

J is TRBJ2-7 and V is TRBV6-5, with a possible D match to TRBD1 (6 bases). Germline V lookup: CDR1 MNHEY, CDR2 SVGAGI. This CDR3 is built from 15 residues. With 5 bases removed from V and 2 bases from J, the gap between germline ends came to 16 bases. CDR3 region: CASSPSQGPPYEQYF. The DNA of the CDR3 is TGTGCCAGCAGTCCCAGCCAGGGGCCTCCCTACGAGCAGTACTTC.

V and J are TRBV15 and TRBJ1-2; 9 positions match TRBD1. The CDR3 has 13 residues. Losses at the gene ends were 0 bases for V and 7 bases for J; bases not matched to a gene: 0. Germline V gene lookup returns CDR1 LNHNV and CDR2 YYDKDF (reference sequence). The chain's CDR3 is CATSRETGGGYTF. CDR3 coding DNA: TGTGCCACCAGCAGAGAGACAGGGGGTGGCTACACCTTC.

The genes are TRBV5-6 and TRBJ1-2, with D hard to call. The CDR3 length is 14 residues. Trimming stripped 1 base from V and 4 bases from J, with 11 bases between. Germline V gene sequence: CDR1 SGHDT, CDR2 YYEEEE. The CDR3 region has the DNA TGTGCCAGCAGCTTGACTGGGCAGACCTATGGCTACACCTTC. Its translation is CASSLTGQTYGYTF.

The chain employs TRBV5-1 and TRBJ2-2; maybe TRBD2 (6 bases). CDR1 is SGHRS, CDR2 YFSETQ, per germline. The CDR3 has 18 residues. V dropped 4 bases and J dropped 7 bases, with 26 bases sitting between them. This CDR3 is CASSPPGLSLGRGGELFF. CDR3 DNA sequence: TGCGCCAGCAGCCCTCCGGGACTCTCATTAGGACGTGGCGGGGAGCTGTTTTTT.